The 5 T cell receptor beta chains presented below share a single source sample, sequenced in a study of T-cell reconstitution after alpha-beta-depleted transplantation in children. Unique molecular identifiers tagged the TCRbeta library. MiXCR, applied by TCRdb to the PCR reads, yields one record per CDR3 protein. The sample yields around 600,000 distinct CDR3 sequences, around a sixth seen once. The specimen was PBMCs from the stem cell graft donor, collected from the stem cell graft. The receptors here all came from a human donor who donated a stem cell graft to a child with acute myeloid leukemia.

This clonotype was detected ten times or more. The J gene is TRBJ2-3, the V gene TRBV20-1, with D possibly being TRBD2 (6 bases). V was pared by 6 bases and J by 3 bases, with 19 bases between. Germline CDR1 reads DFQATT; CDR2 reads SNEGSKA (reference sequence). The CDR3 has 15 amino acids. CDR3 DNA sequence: TGCAGTGCGGTGGGAGCGGGCCTCGGGACAGATACGCAGTATTTT. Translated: CSAVGAGLGTDTQYF.

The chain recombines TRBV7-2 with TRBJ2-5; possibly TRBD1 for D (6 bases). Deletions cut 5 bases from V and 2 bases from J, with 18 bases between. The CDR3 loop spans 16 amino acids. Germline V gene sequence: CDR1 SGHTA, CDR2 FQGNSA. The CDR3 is CASSGDDWTDQETQYF. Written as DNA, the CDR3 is TGTGCCAGCAGCGGGGATGATTGGACAGATCAAGAGACCCAGTACTTC.

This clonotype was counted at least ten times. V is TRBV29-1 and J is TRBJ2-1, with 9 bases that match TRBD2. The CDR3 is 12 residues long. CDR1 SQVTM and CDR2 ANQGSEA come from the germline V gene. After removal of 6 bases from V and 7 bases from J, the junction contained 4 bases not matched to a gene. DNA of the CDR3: TGCAGCGTAACGCGGGGGGGTAATGAGCAGTTCTTC. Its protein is CSVTRGGNEQFF.

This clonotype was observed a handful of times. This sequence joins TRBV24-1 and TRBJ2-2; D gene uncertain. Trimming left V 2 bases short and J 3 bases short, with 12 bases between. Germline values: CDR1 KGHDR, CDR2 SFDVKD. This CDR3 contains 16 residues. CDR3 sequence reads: CATSDYRYSDTGELFF. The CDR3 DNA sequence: TGTGCCACCAGTGATTATAGGTATTCGGACACCGGGGAGCTGTTTTTT.

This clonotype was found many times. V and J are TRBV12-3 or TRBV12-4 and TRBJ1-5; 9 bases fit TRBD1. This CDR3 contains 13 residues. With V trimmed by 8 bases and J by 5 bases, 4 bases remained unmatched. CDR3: CASLGQGDQPQHF. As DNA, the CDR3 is TGTGCCAGCTTGGGACAGGGAGATCAGCCCCAGCATTTT.